This T cell receptor (beta chain) appears in the sequencing data of a study of CD8+ T cells in alopecia areata. It was cDNA, reverse transcribed from extracted RNA, that served as the sequencing template. Clones were read by immunoSEQ multiplex PCR, and TCRdb kept only the in-frame ones, dropping some. Here the sample spans 150,000 or so clones, 50% to 65% being singletons. Overall study results and limits: Lesional tissue from the scalp (especially in alopecia totalis/universalis) showed higher clonality than normal scalp. Scalp samples also yield sequences from resident alphabeta T cells of normal skin.

In regard to this clone: The antigen is undetermined.

The J segment lost 4 bases and the V segment lost 0 bases, leaving 10 bases of the junction unmatched. Germline CDR1 is GTSNPN and CDR2 is SVGIG (reference sequence). CDR3 size: 16 residues. In alopecia areata patients, both lesional scalp punch biopsies and peripheral blood were collected. PBMCs served as the source from which CD4+ and CD8+ T cells were sorted. The rearrangement links TRBV30 to TRBJ2-7; TRBD2 agrees at 9 bases. The specimen was CD8+ T cells sorted from blood, collected at week 0. The origin of this receptor is a human donor with alopecia areata. The CDR3 reads CAWSVSPAGGSYEQYF. The CDR3 DNA follows: TGTGCCTGGAGTGTCTCCCCAGCGGGGGGCTCATACGAGCAGTACTTC.